Listed here is a single T cell receptor (beta chain). This clonotype was picked up one time. Its antigen is unknown. The record has no base qualities; no much larger clone is one base away. A lone read offers only weak evidence. The treatment or condition label here, explained by the study, means: in vitro stimulation with specific CMV peptide epitopes to enrich CMV-specific T cells. This sample was included in a study of T cell repertoires in cytomegalovirus infection (dated by TCRdb to between 2018 and 2021). Concerning the study at large: The peptide stimulations were aimed at well-studied HLA-B-restricted epitopes as well as recently identified HLA-C-restricted CMV epitopes, whose presentation resists viral immunomodulation. Because public TCR beta signatures pointed to carriage of CMV infection together with the matching HLA type, the HLA type of each donor mattered for the analysis.

The CDR3 numbers 13 residues from cysteine through phenylalanine. Only the CDR3 DNA stays, 39 bases, in frame from base 1. The junction shows trimming of 0 bases on V and 2 bases on J, plus 7 bases between the germline ends. CDR1 and CDR2, looked up from the germline V gene (reference sequence), are DFQATT and SNEGSKA. General study outcomes and caveats: In both this cohort and an independent cohort of 350 or so donors, the cumulative frequency of public TCR beta family members distinguished carriers of CMV infection plus the relevant HLA type. In the ex vivo response, HLA-C-restricted CMV-specific TCR beta clonotypes were dominant, and in two of eight donors the single most frequent clonotype came from this HLA-C-restricted group.

Sequenced using an Illumina HiSeq 1500. The public reads were reanalyzed by TCRdb: fastp trimming at Q25, MiXCR alignment, in-frame beta chains only. Records with the same CDR3 protein are collapsed into one entry carrying the most frequent genes and DNA. The sample contains about 900,000 distinct CDR3 sequences, roughly 31% of them found a single time. The top ten clones comprise about an eighth of the sample. This receptor was obtained from a human donor in good health (CMV status not recorded). Some clones in this sample may be carry-over from other donors' samples. In this chain, TRBV20-1 is recombined with TRBJ1-1, with no confident D gene call. The sample here was cultured CD8+ T cells from PBMCs, taken from culture after CMV antigen stimulation. This receptor has the CDR3 CSARDRHNTEAFF. The nucleotide sequence is given as TGCAGTGCTAGAGATCGGCATAACACTGAAGCTTTCTTT.